The T cell receptor (beta chain) under discussion was sequenced for a study of identical twins. Study results and limitations: Beta out-of-frame sequences showed weaker excess sharing between twins. Modelling underestimated the level of out-of-frame TCR alpha sharing observed in monozygotic twins.

TCRdb analysed the 5' RACE reads with MiXCR anew, one entry per CDR3 protein. The table includes 400,000 to 650,000 distinct CDR3 sequences, approximately 22% detected once. This clonotype was seen a handful of times. The antigen is undetermined. The same specimen was also included in a second study, on T cells expressing NK-cell markers. That study reports: The CD3+CD56-NKG2C+ fraction of a few donors was also led by these clonotypes.

The receptor's source is a woman aged 18 to 35 in good health. The source material was CD4+ T cells sorted from blood.

The DNA for the CDR3 is TGTGCCAGCAGTACGGACGGTAGCAATCAGCCCCAGCATTTT. Its protein is CASSTDGSNQPQHF. The gene calls are TRBV12-3 or TRBV12-4 and TRBJ1-5; D gene uncertain. This CDR3 spans 14 amino acids. The V end was cut by 5 bases, the J end by 0 bases, with 8 bases between.